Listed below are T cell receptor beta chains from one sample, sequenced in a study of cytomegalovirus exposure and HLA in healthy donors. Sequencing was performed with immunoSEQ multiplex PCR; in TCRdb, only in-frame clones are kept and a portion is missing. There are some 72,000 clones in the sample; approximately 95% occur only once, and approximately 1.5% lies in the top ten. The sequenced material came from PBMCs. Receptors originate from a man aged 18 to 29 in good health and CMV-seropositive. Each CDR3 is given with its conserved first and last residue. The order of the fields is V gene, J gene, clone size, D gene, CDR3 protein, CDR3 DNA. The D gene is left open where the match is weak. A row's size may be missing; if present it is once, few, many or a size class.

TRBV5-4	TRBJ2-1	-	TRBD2	CASSLELAGGGEQFF	TGTGCCAGCAGCTTGGAACTAGCGGGAGGAGGAGAGCAGTTCTTC
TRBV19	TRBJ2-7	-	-	CASSDQTGGFYEQYF	TGTGCCAGTAGCGATCAGACAGGAGGCTTCTACGAGCAGTACTTC
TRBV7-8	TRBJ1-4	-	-	CASSLGLGGKLFF	TGTGCCAGCAGCTTAGGGCTAGGTGGAAAACTGTTTTTT
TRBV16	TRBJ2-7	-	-	CASSQLSTGTYEQYF	TGTGCCAGCAGCCAGCTCTCGACAGGCACCTACGAGCAGTACTTC
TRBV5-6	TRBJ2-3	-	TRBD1	CASSRYGQGEGGTDTQYF	TGTGCCAGCAGCCGCTACGGACAGGGGGAGGGTGGCACAGATACGCAGTATTTT
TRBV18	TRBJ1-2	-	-	CASSPDLTGGYTF	TGTGCCAGCTCACCCGATCTGACAGGCGGCTACACCTTC
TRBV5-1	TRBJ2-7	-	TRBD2	CASSLGTSGIPYEQYF	TGCGCCAGCAGCTTGGGAACTAGCGGGATTCCCTACGAGCAGTACTTC
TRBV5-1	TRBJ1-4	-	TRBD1	CASRDGTGKEKLFF	TGCGCCAGCAGAGACGGGACAGGGAAAGAAAAACTGTTTTTT
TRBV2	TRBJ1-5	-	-	CASSEEGGYNQPQHF	TGTGCCAGCAGTGAGGAAGGCGGGTACAATCAGCCCCAGCATTTT
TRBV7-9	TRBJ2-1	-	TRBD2	CASSLPRASGRDEQFF	TGTGCCAGCAGCTTACCCCGGGCTAGCGGGAGGGATGAGCAGTTCTTC
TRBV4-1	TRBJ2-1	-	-	CASSQYTGLSEQFF	TGCGCCAGCAGCCAGTACACAGGGCTGAGTGAGCAGTTCTTC
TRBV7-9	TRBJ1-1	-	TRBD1	CASSLARTGRGTEAFF	TGTGCCAGCAGCTTAGCCCGGACAGGTCGAGGGACTGAAGCTTTCTTT
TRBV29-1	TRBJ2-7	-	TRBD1	CSVGIGTGSYEQYF	TGCAGCGTTGGAATAGGGACAGGGTCCTACGAGCAGTACTTC
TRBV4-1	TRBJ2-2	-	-	CASSLLRGAERPGELFF	TGCGCCAGCAGCCTACTTCGCGGGGCGGAACGCCCCGGGGAGCTGTTTTTT
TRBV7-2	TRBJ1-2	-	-	CASSSGQYYGYTF	TGTGCCAGCAGCTCCGGACAGTACTATGGCTACACCTTC
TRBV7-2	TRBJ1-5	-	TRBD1	CASSRQGAQPQHF	TGTGCCAGCAGCCGACAGGGGGCCCAGCCCCAGCATTTT
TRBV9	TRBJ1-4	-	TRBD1	CASSVRGTGVGEKLFF	TGTGCCAGCAGCGTCCGCGGGACAGGGGTTGGTGAAAAACTGTTTTTT
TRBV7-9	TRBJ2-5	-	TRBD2	CASSRRGLVNSGQETQYF	TGTGCCAGCAGCCGCCGGGGACTAGTTAATTCGGGACAAGAGACCCAGTACTTC
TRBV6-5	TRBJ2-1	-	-	CASSQRGYNEQFF	TGTGCCAGCAGCCAGCGTGGCTACAATGAGCAGTTCTTC
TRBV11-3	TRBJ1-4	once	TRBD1	CASSLGQGGKLFF	TGTGCCAGCAGCTTAGGACAGGGAGGAAAACTGTTTTTT
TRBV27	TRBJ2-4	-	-	CASSMGADLHF	TGTGCCAGCAGTATGGGGGCCGACCTCCACTTC
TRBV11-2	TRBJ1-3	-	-	CASSLGGEGNTIYF	TGTGCCAGCAGCTTAGGGGGCGAGGGAAACACCATATATTTT
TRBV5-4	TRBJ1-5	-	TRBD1	CASSPGQGTNQPQHF	TGTGCCAGCAGCCCAGGACAGGGGACCAATCAGCCCCAGCATTTT
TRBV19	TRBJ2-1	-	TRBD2	CASSTRGLAGPSSYNEQFF	TGTGCCAGTAGTACAAGGGGTCTAGCGGGGCCTAGCTCCTACAATGAGCAGTTCTTC
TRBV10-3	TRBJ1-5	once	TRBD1	CAISRDSSNQPQHF	TGTGCCATCAGCAGGGACAGTAGCAATCAGCCCCAGCATTTT
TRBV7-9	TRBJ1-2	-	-	CASSPRAAIYGYTF	TGTGCCAGCAGTCCTCGAGCAGCGATCTATGGCTACACCTTC
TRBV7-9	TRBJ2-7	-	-	CASSSVSTYEQYF	TGTGCCAGCAGCTCGGTGTCCACCTACGAGCAGTACTTC
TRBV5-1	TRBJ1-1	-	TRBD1	CASSLWGDRGDTEAFF	TGCGCCAGCAGCTTGTGGGGGGACAGGGGCGACACTGAAGCTTTCTTT
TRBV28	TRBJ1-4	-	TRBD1	CASSTIGQGQNEKLFF	TGTGCCAGCAGTACTATCGGACAGGGTCAAAATGAAAAACTGTTTTTT
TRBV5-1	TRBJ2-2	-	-	CASSIGGGELFF	TGCGCCAGCAGCATCGGGGGCGGGGAGCTGTTTTTT
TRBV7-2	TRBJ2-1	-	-	CASSLDWEMYEQFF	TGTGCCAGCAGCTTAGATTGGGAGATGTATGAGCAGTTCTTC
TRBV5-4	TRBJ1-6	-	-	CASSSGTYNSPLHF	TGTGCCAGCAGCTCCGGGACATATAATTCACCCCTCCACTTT
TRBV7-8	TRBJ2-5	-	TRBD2	CASSLGVAGGPGETQYF	TGTGCCAGCAGCCTCGGGGTAGCGGGAGGTCCGGGTGAGACCCAGTACTTC
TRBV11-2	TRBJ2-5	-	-	CASSLDLGRSETQYF	TGTGCCAGCAGCTTAGATCTAGGTCGATCAGAGACCCAGTACTTC
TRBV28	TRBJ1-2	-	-	CASSPIRGEVVTVNYGYTF	TGTGCCAGCAGTCCCATTCGTGGGGAGGTAGTTACAGTGAACTATGGCTACACCTTC
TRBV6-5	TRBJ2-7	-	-	CASSYSNPDFGGEQYF	TGTGCCAGCAGTTACTCGAATCCCGATTTTGGGGGGGAGCAGTACTTC
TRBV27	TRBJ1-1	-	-	CASSLQGYTEAFF	TGTGCCAGCAGTTTACAGGGGTACACTGAAGCTTTCTTT
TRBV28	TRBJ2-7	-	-	CASSLSRYEQYF	TGTGCCAGCAGTTTATCCCGCTACGAGCAGTACTTC
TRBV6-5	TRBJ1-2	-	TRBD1	CASSRGQGHGYTF	TGTGCCAGCAGCCGAGGACAGGGACATGGCTACACCTTC
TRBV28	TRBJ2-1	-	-	CASSLSYNEQFF	TGTGCCAGCAGTTTATCGTACAATGAGCAGTTCTTC
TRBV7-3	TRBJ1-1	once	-	CASSLERVRDTEAFF	TGTGCCAGCAGCTTAGAGAGGGTAAGAGATACTGAAGCTTTCTTT
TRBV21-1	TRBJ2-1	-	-	CASSKGTKYNEQFF	TGTGCCAGCAGCAAAGGGACAAAATACAATGAGCAGTTCTTC
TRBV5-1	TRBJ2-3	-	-	CASSFDGQFDTQYF	TGCGCCAGCAGCTTCGACGGACAGTTTGATACGCAGTATTTT
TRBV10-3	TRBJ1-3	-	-	CAIERGNGGNTIYF	TGTGCCATCGAGAGGGGGAACGGTGGAAACACCATATATTTT